This T cell receptor (beta chain) was profiled in a study of cytomegalovirus exposure and HLA in healthy donors. Study results and caveats: Later analysis identified several of the most significant clusters that appeared linked to common viral pathogens. A list of about 160 TCR beta chains associated with cytomegalovirus was given. Later on, a genetic analysis was performed. It linked a missense variant in DCLRE1C with V- and J-gene trimming of TCR beta. Donor immune exposure was known only as CMV serostatus.

A word on this clone: Its antigen is undetermined.

With 60 Vbeta and 13 Jbeta primers, the PCR was carried out. Profiled with immunoSEQ multiplex PCR; TCRdb holds only in-frame clones, not every one. The sample shows around 180,000 clones, less than 85% of them seen only once. Trimming took off 5 bases at V and 1 base at J, with 11 bases between the two ends. CDR3 size: 15 residues. Germline lookup yields CDR1 SEHNR and CDR2 FQNEAQ (reference sequence). This rearrangement joins TRBV7-9 to TRBJ2-2; possible D gene TRBD1, 5 bases. The clonotype originates from a man between 18 and 29 years old in good health and CMV-seronegative. Sequencing was performed on PBMCs. In nucleotides, the CDR3 is TGTGCCAGCAGCCTTATAGACAGGAACACCGGGGAGCTGTTTTTT. Amino acid sequence: CASSLIDRNTGELFF. Together with reference TRBV7-9 and TRBJ2-2, the CDR3 gives the full variable domain: DTGVSQNPRHKITKRGQNVTFRCDPISEHNRLYWYRQTLGQGPEFLTYFQNEAQLEKSRLLSDRFSAERPKGSFSTLEIQRTEQGDSAMYLCASSLIDRNTGELFFGEGSRLTVL.